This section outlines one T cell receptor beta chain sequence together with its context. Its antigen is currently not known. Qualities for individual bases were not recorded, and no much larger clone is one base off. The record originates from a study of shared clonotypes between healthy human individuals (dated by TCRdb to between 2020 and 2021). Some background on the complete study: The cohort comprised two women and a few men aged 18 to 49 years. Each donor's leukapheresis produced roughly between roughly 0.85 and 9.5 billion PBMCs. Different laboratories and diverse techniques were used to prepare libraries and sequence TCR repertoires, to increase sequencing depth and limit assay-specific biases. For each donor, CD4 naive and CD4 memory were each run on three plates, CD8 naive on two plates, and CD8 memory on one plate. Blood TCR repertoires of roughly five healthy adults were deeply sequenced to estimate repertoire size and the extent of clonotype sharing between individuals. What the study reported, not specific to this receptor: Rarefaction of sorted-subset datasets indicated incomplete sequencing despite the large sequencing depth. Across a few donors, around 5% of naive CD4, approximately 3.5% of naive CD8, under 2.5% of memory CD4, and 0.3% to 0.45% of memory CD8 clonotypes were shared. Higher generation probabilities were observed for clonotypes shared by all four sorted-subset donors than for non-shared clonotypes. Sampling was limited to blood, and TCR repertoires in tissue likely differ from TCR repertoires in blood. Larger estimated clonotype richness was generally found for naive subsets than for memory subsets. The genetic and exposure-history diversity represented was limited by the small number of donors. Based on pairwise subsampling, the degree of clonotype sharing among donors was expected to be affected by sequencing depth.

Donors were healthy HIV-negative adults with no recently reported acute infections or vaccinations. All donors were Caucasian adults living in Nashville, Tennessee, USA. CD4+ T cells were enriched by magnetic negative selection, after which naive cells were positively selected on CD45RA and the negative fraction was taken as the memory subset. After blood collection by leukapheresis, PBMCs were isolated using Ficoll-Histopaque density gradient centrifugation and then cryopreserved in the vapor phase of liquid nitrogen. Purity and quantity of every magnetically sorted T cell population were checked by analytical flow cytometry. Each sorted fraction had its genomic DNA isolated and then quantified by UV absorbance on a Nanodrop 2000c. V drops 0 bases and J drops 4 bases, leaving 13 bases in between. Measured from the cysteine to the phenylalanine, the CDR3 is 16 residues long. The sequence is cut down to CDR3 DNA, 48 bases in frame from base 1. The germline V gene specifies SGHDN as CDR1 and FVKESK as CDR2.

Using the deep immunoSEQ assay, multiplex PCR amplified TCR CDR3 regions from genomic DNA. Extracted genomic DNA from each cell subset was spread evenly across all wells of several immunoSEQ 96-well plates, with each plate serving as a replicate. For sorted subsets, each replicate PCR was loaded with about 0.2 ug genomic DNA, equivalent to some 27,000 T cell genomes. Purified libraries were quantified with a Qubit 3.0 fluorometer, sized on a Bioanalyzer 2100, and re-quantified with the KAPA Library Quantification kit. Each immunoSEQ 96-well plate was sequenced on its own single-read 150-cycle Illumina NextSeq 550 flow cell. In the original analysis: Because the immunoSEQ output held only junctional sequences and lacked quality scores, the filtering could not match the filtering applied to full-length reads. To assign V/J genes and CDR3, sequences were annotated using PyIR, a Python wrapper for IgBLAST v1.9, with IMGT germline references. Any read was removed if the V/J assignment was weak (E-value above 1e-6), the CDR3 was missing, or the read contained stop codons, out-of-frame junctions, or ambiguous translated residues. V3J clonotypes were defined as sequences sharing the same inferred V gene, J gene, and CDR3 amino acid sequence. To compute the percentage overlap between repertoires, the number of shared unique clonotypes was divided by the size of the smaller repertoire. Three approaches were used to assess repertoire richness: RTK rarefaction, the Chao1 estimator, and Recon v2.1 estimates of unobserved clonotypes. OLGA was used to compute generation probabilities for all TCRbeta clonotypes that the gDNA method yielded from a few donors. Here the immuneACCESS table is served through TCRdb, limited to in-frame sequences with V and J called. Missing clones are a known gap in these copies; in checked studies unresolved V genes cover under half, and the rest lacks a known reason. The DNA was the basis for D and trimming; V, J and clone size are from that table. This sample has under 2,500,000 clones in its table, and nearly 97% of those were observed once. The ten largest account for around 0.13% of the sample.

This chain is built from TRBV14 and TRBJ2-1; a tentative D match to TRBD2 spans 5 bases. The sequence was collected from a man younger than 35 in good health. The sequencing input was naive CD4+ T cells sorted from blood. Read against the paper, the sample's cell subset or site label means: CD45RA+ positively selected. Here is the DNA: TGTGCCAGCAGCCAAGATACGGCGGGTCCTTACAATGAGCAGTTCTTC. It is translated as CASSQDTAGPYNEQFF.